This is a list of T cell receptor beta chains from one sample in a study of blood T cell repertoires in COVID-19. The assay was immunoSEQ multiplex PCR, and TCRdb's table has in-frame clones only and misses some. The repertoire holds about 250,000 clones, about 88% seen once, with 2.5% to 3% in the top ten. The sequenced sample was PBMCs or T cells enriched from blood (not recorded which). These receptor sequences come from a woman aged 50 to 60 who had recovered from COVID-19. Each CDR3 is given with its conserved first and last residue. The D gene is left open where the match is weak. A clone size is listed for some rows: how often the clone was seen (once, few, many), or a class if it is expanded.

>TRBJ2-5|TRBD2|NA|TRBV11-2
CASSFRPGLAGGRGETQYF
TGTGCCAGCAGCTTTCGCCCCGGACTAGCGGGAGGGCGGGGGGAGACCCAGTACTTC
>TRBJ1-5|NA|NA|TRBV19
CASRVASVSNQPQHF
TGTGCCAGTCGGGTGGCCAGCGTCTCAAATCAGCCCCAGCATTTT
>TRBJ2-1|NA|NA|TRBV4-3
CASSQDSPYSGKYNEQFF
TGCGCCAGCAGCCAAGATTCCCCTTATAGCGGAAAATACAATGAGCAGTTCTTC
>TRBJ2-1|NA|NA|TRBV28
CASRQGGRYSNEQFF
TGTGCCAGCAGGCAAGGGGGAAGGTATAGCAATGAGCAGTTCTTC
>TRBJ2-7|TRBD2|NA|TRBV3-1/TRBV3-2
CASSQSGGFSYEQYF
TGTGCCAGCAGCCAATCGGGGGGATTCTCCTACGAGCAGTACTTC
>TRBJ1-4|TRBD1|NA|TRBV24-1
CATSDPRTGGRELFF
TGTGCCACCAGTGACCCGAGGACAGGGGGTCGGGAACTGTTTTTT
>TRBJ1-1|NA|once|TRBV7-2
CASSRDFRGTEAFF
TGTGCCAGCAGCCGGGACTTCCGGGGCACTGAAGCTTTCTTT
>TRBJ1-2|NA|NA|TRBV10-3
CAIKAGNYGYTF
TGTGCCATCAAGGCGGGAAACTATGGCTACACCTTC
>TRBJ2-1|TRBD2|NA|TRBV2
CASRNVGLAGVPQFF
TGTGCCAGCAGGAACGTGGGACTAGCGGGAGTACCCCAGTTCTTC
>TRBJ1-3|NA|NA|TRBV3-1/TRBV3-2
CASSQDRGWAGNTIYF
TGTGCCAGCAGCCAAGACAGAGGGTGGGCTGGAAACACCATATATTTT
>TRBJ2-1|TRBD1|NA|TRBV7-2
CASRPGRGRNEQFF
TGTGCCAGCAGACCGGGTAGGGGGCGGAATGAGCAGTTCTTC
>TRBJ2-1|TRBD2|NA|TRBV5-8
CASSLIGTSGINEQFF
TGTGCCAGCAGCTTGATTGGGACTAGCGGGATCAATGAGCAGTTCTTC
>TRBJ2-1|NA|NA|TRBV28
CASSASGASYNEQFF
TGTGCCAGCAGTGCCTCAGGGGCATCCTACAATGAGCAGTTCTTC
>TRBJ1-2|NA|NA|TRBV28
CASSPNSGANYGYTF
TGTGCCAGCTCCCCAAATTCGGGAGCTAACTATGGCTACACCTTC
>TRBJ1-5|TRBD1|NA|TRBV2
CASQDRGHQPQHF
TGTGCCAGCCAGGACAGGGGACATCAGCCCCAGCATTTT
>TRBJ2-7|TRBD2|NA|TRBV13
CASSKEGLAAYEQYF
TGTGCCAGCAGCAAAGAGGGACTAGCGGCTTACGAGCAGTACTTC
>TRBJ1-2|NA|NA|TRBV3-1/TRBV3-2
CASQLPGHANYGYTF
TGTGCCAGCCAACTACCGGGACACGCAAACTATGGCTACACCTTC
>TRBJ1-1|NA|few|TRBV18
CASSLGQTLEAFF
TGTGCCAGCTCACTCGGACAGACCTTAGAAGCTTTCTTT
>TRBJ1-2|NA|NA|TRBV28
CASSLSDYGYTF
TGTGCCAGCAGTTTATCGGACTATGGCTACACCTTC
>TRBJ2-1|TRBD2|NA|TRBV6-1
CASSEVAGGPRNEQFF
TGTGCCAGCAGTGAGGTAGCGGGAGGGCCGAGGAATGAGCAGTTCTTC
>TRBJ2-4|NA|NA|TRBV28
CASTRGGDDIQYF
TGTGCGTCAACGAGGGGGGGCGATGACATTCAGTACTTC
>TRBJ2-5|TRBD1|NA|TRBV6-5
CASHRGQGEKTQYF
TGTGCCAGCCACCGCGGGCAGGGGGAAAAGACCCAGTACTTC
>TRBJ2-1|TRBD2|NA|TRBV7-2
CASSSSGRRTNYNEQFF
TGTGCCAGCAGCTCCAGCGGGAGGCGCACCAACTACAATGAGCAGTTCTTC
>TRBJ1-3|NA|NA|TRBV5-1
CASSRGGQFSGNTIYF
TGCGCCAGCAGCCGAGGCGGGCAGTTCTCTGGAAACACCATATATTTT
>TRBJ1-2|TRBD1|NA|TRBV29-1
CSVGPTRDTGAKLGGYTF
TGCAGCGTTGGCCCCACCCGAGACACAGGGGCTAAACTGGGTGGCTACACCTTC
>TRBJ2-7|TRBD2|NA|TRBV7-2
CASSLVSGTSGRRYEQYF
TGTGCCAGCAGCTTAGTTTCGGGGACTAGCGGGAGGAGGTACGAGCAGTACTTC
>TRBJ2-5|NA|NA|TRBV19
CASSMREETQYF
TGTGCCAGTAGTATGAGGGAAGAGACCCAGTACTTC
>TRBJ2-1|NA|NA|TRBV28
CASIGASSSYNEQFF
TGTGCCAGCATAGGAGCATCGAGCTCCTACAATGAGCAGTTCTTC
>TRBJ1-2|NA|NA|TRBV15
CATSRDLGGYTF
TGTGCCACCAGCAGAGATTTAGGAGGTTACACCTTC
>TRBJ2-7|NA|once|TRBV28
CASSLRERVREQYF
TGTGCCAGCAGTTTACGGGAGCGGGTTCGGGAGCAGTACTTC
>TRBJ2-7|TRBD1|NA|TRBV28
CASSTGGNPEQYF
TGTGCCAGCTCCACAGGGGGCAATCCCGAGCAGTACTTC
>TRBJ2-7|TRBD2|few|TRBV6-5
CASSYGGGIYEQYF
TGTGCCAGCAGTTACGGGGGGGGGATCTACGAGCAGTACTTC
>TRBJ2-2|TRBD2|few|TRBV30
CAASGLAGAGGELFF
TGTGCCGCGTCGGGGCTAGCGGGAGCGGGCGGGGAGCTGTTTTTT
>TRBJ2-7|TRBD2|NA|TRBV28
CASRTPTASGYYEQYF
TGTGCCAGCAGAACCCCCACCGCTAGCGGATACTACGAGCAGTACTTC
>TRBJ2-2|TRBD1|NA|TRBV5-1
CASALPGQGGTGELFF
TGCGCCAGCGCTCTACCGGGACAGGGAGGGACCGGGGAGCTGTTTTTT
>TRBJ2-2|NA|NA|TRBV28
CASSPAGGFGELFF
TGTGCCAGCAGTCCAGCAGGAGGCTTCGGGGAGCTGTTTTTT
>TRBJ2-5|TRBD1|NA|TRBV7-2
CASSLETGGQETQYF
TGTGCCAGCAGCTTAGAGACAGGGGGCCAAGAGACCCAGTACTTC
>TRBJ2-7|TRBD2|few|TRBV7-2
CASSFSGALVEQYF
TGTGCCAGCAGCTTTAGCGGGGCCCTCGTCGAGCAGTACTTC
>TRBJ2-7|TRBD2|NA|TRBV24-1
CATSVPGLAGSSYEQYF
TGTGCCACCAGTGTTCCGGGACTAGCGGGCTCCTCCTACGAGCAGTACTTC
>TRBJ2-7|NA|NA|TRBV7-2
CASSFSHGGAEQYF
TGTGCCAGCAGCTTTAGTCACGGGGGAGCCGAGCAGTACTTC
>TRBJ1-5|NA|NA|TRBV30
CAWDTQGNNQPQHF
TGTGCCTGGGATACGCAGGGGAACAATCAGCCCCAGCATTTT
>TRBJ1-1|NA|NA|TRBV29-1
CSAGQLMNTEAFF
TGCAGCGCAGGACAGCTTATGAACACTGAAGCTTTCTTT
>TRBJ2-3|TRBD2|NA|TRBV7-9
CASSFFYLAGTDTQYF
TGTGCCAGCAGCTTCTTTTATCTAGCGGGGACAGATACGCAGTATTTT
>TRBJ1-1|NA|NA|TRBV10-1
CASSAGQRGTEAFF
TGCGCCAGCAGTGCAGGACAGAGGGGGACTGAAGCTTTCTTT
>TRBJ1-1|NA|NA|TRBV4-2
CASSQDSLGVTEAFF
TGTGCCAGCAGCCAAGATTCTTTAGGAGTCACTGAAGCTTTCTTT
>TRBJ2-7|NA|once|TRBV18
CASSWGDQYEQYF
TGTGCCAGCTCATGGGGGGATCAGTACGAGCAGTACTTC
>TRBJ1-6|NA|NA|TRBV28
CASSVQGAYNSPLHF
TGTGCCAGCAGTGTACAGGGAGCCTATAATTCACCCCTCCACTTT
>TRBJ2-2|NA|NA|TRBV7-3
CASSLGRVRTGELFF
TGTGCCAGCAGCTTAGGGCGGGTTCGCACCGGGGAGCTGTTTTTT
>TRBJ1-1|NA|NA|TRBV7-9
CASSLSRQTNTEAFF
TGTGCCAGCAGCTTAAGTCGACAGACGAACACTGAAGCTTTCTTT
>TRBJ2-1|TRBD1|NA|TRBV28
CATLTGQGGHEQFF
TGTGCCACTCTTACGGGACAGGGTGGCCATGAGCAGTTCTTC
>TRBJ1-2|NA|once|TRBV30
CAWSGPGDYGYTF
TGTGCCTGGAGTGGGCCGGGGGACTATGGCTACACCTTC
>TRBJ2-5|TRBD2|NA|TRBV9
CASSVGSLAGGTETQYF
TGTGCCAGCAGCGTAGGGTCCCTAGCGGGAGGGACAGAGACCCAGTACTTC
>TRBJ2-7|TRBD2|NA|TRBV19
CASSMRLAGPYEQYF
TGTGCCAGTAGTATGCGGCTAGCGGGACCCTACGAGCAGTACTTC
>TRBJ2-3|TRBD2|NA|TRBV7-9
CASSFSTSGSNTQYF
TGTGCCAGCAGCTTTTCGACTAGCGGGTCGAATACGCAGTATTTT
>TRBJ1-5|TRBD1|few|TRBV6-5
CASLNRGRGQPQHF
TGTGCCAGTTTAAACAGGGGAAGAGGTCAGCCCCAGCATTTT
>TRBJ2-5|NA|NA|TRBV11-2
CASSYLRRVQETQYF
TGTGCCAGCAGCTATCTTAGGAGAGTACAAGAGACCCAGTACTTC
>TRBJ1-2|TRBD1|NA|TRBV7-8
CASSPWQGASGYTF
TGTGCCAGCAGCCCGTGGCAGGGGGCGAGTGGCTACACCTTC
>TRBJ2-3|TRBD2|NA|TRBV3-1/TRBV3-2
CASSQDPGLAGDNSDTQYF
TGTGCCAGCAGCCAAGACCCGGGACTAGCGGGCGACAATTCAGATACGCAGTATTTT
>TRBJ1-1|NA|NA|TRBV5-1
CASSRGGGQDVEAFF
TGCGCCAGCAGCCGCGGCGGGGGGCAAGACGTTGAAGCTTTCTTT